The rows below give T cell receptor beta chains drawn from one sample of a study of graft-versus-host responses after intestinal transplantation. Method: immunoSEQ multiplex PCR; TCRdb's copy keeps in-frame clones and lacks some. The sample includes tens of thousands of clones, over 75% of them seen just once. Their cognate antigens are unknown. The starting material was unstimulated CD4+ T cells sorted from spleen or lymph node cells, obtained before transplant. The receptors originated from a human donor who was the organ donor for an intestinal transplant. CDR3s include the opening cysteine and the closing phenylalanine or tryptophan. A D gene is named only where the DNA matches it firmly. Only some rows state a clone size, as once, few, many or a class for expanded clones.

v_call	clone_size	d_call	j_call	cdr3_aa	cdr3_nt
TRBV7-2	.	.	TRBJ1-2	CASSLRETGYGYTF	TGTGCCAGCAGCTTAAGGGAGACAGGCTATGGCTACACCTTC
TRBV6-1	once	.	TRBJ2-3	CASNGKGTSTDTQYF	TGTGCCAGTAACGGGAAGGGGACAAGCACAGATACGCAGTATTTT
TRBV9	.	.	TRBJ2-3	CASSVAQGGGTDTQYF	TGTGCCAGCAGCGTAGCTCAGGGTGGGGGCACAGATACGCAGTATTTT
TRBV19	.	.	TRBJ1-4	CASSTLGGATNEKLFF	TGTGCCAGTAGCACCTTAGGGGGGGCAACTAATGAAAAACTGTTTTTT
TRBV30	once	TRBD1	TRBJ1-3	CAWGGTGGPGNTIYF	TGTGCCTGGGGGGGCACAGGGGGTCCTGGAAACACCATATATTTT
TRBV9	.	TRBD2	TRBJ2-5	CASSVRGGTSGGGGQETQYF	TGTGCCAGCAGCGTCCGAGGAGGGACTAGCGGGGGGGGCGGACAAGAGACCCAGTACTTC
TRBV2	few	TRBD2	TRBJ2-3	CASSGTSGGSDTQYF	TGTGCCAGCAGTGGGACTAGCGGGGGCTCAGATACGCAGTATTTT
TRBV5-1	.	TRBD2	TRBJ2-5	CASSLAVSGGASRETQYF	TGCGCCAGCAGCTTGGCCGTTAGCGGGGGGGCCAGTCGAGAGACCCAGTACTTC
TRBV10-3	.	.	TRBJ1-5	CASRQAVSNQPQHF	TGTGCCAGTAGACAGGCGGTTAGCAATCAGCCCCAGCATTTT
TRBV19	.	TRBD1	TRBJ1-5	CASSMTGTGVSNQPQHF	TGTGCCAGTAGTATGACCGGGACAGGGGTGAGCAATCAGCCCCAGCATTTT
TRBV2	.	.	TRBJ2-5	CASSDEESQYF	TGTGCCAGCAGTGATGAGGAGAGCCAGTACTTC
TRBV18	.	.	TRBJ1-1	CASSPLRSAEAFF	TGTGCCAGCTCACCATTGCGGTCCGCTGAAGCTTTCTTT
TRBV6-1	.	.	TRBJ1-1	CASSEWHSGEKEAFF	TGTGCCAGCAGTGAATGGCACAGCGGAGAGAAAGAAGCTTTCTTT
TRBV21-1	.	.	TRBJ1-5	CASSKRTTRTSYSNQPQHF	TGTGCCAGCAGCAAGAGGACAACTCGTACCAGCTATAGCAATCAGCCCCAGCATTTT
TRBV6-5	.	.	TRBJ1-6	CATGSPLHF	TGTGCCACAGGTTCACCCCTCCACTTT
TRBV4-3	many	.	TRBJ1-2	CASSREARGGDYGYTF	TGCGCCAGCAGCCGGGAGGCTCGGGGGGGGGACTATGGCTACACCTTC
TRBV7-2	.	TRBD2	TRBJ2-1	CASSWIPSGGANEQFF	TGTGCCAGCAGCTGGATCCCTAGCGGGGGGGCAAATGAGCAGTTCTTC
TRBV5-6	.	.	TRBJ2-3	CASSLSGVTDTQYF	TGTGCCAGCAGCTTATCAGGGGTCACAGATACGCAGTATTTT
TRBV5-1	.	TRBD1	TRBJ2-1	CASSSIPVGQGGNEQFF	TGCGCCAGCAGCTCCATCCCTGTGGGACAGGGCGGGAATGAGCAGTTCTTC
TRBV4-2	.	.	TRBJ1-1	CASSQVRNTGLNTEAFF	TGTGCCAGCAGCCAAGTCCGGAATACAGGATTGAACACTGAAGCTTTCTTT